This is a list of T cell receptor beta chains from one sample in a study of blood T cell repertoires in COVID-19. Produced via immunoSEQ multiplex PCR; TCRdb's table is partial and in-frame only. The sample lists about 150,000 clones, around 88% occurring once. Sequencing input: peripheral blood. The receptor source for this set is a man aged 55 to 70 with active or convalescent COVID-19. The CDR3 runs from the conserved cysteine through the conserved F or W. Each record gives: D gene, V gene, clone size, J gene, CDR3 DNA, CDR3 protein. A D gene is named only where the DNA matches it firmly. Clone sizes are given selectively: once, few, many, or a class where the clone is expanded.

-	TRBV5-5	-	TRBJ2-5	TGTGCCAGCAGCTTGCCCCGGGTAAAAGAGACCCAGTACTTC	CASSLPRVKETQYF
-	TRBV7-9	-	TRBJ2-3	TGTGCCAGCAGCCCCGGGAGCACAGATACGCAGTATTTT	CASSPGSTDTQYF
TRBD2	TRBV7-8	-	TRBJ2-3	TGTGCCAGCAGCTCTACCGCGGGAGTAATCGCTACGCAGTATTTT	CASSSTAGVIATQYF
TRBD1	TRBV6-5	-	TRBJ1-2	TGTGCCAGCAGTCCACGACAGGGGGGGAACTATGGCTACACCTTC	CASSPRQGGNYGYTF
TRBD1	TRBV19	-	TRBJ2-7	TGTGCCAGTAGTCCACCGGGACAGGGCTCCTACGAGCAGTACTTC	CASSPPGQGSYEQYF
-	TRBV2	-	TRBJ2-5	TGTGCCAGCTCGATGGGGGCCCAAGAGACCCAGTACTTC	CASSMGAQETQYF
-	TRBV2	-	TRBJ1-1	TGTGCCAGCAGTACCAGGGGCAACACTGAAGCTTTCTTT	CASSTRGNTEAFF
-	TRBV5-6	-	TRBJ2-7	TGTGCCAGCAGCTTGGACCGGGGCGAGCAGTACTTC	CASSLDRGEQYF
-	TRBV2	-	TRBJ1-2	TGTGCCAGCAGTGAGAGTAGGACTGCTAACTATGGCTACACCTTC	CASSESRTANYGYTF
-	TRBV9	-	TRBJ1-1	TGTGCCAGCAGCGTAGATAGTGGGGGGTTGAACACTGAAGCTTTCTTT	CASSVDSGGLNTEAFF
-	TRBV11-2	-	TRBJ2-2	TGTGCCAGCAAGAGGGAGTCATCCGGGGAGCTGTTTTTT	CASKRESSGELFF
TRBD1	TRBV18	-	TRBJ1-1	TGTGCCAGCTCACCCCAGAAGGGGGCGACTGAAGCTTTCTTT	CASSPQKGATEAFF
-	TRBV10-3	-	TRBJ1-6	TGTGCCATCAGTGAGGGGGAGAGCTCCTATAATTCACCCCTCCACTTT	CAISEGESSYNSPLHF
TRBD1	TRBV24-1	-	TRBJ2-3	TGTGCCTCCAGGGGGAAACAGGGAGATACGCAGTATTTT	CASRGKQGDTQYF
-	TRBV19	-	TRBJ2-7	TGTGCCAGTAGTATTGGGGGCAGGGCCTACGAGCAGTACTTC	CASSIGGRAYEQYF
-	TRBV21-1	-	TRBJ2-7	TGTGCCAGCAGCTCAAAGGGACGGAGGACTAGCGGGAGGATATACGAGCAGTACTTC	CASSSKGRRTSGRIYEQYF
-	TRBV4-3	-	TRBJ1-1	TGCGCCAGCAGCCAACAATTGAACACTGAAGCTTTCTTT	CASSQQLNTEAFF
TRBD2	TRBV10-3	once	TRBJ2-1	TGTGCCATCAGTGAGTCGGGCGGGGGCTACAATGAGCAGTTCTTC	CAISESGGGYNEQFF
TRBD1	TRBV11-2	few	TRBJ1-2	TGTGCCAGCAGCTTATCACAGGGGACGTATGATGGCTACACCTTC	CASSLSQGTYDGYTF
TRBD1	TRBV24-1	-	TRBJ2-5	TGTGCCACCAGTGAGCCTTTAGGGGACAGCCAAGAGACCCAGTACTTC	CATSEPLGDSQETQYF
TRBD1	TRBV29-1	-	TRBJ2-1	TGCAGCCAGACAGGGAAAGGGTACAATGAGCAGTTCTTC	CSQTGKGYNEQFF
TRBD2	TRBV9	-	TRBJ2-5	TGTGCCAGCAGCCTTGGGACTAGCGCCGGTTTAGGAGAGACCCAGTACTTC	CASSLGTSAGLGETQYF
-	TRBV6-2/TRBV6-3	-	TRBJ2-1	TGTGCCAGCAGTTACCAGGCCGGCAATGAGCAGTTCTTC	CASSYQAGNEQFF
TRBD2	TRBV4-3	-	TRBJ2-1	TGCGCCAGCAGCCACCATTTAATAGCGGGTAGTGAGCAGTTCTTC	CASSHHLIAGSEQFF
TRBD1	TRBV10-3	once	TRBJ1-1	TGTGCCATCACCGGACAGGCGAACACTGAAGCTTTCTTT	CAITGQANTEAFF
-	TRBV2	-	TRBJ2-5	TGTGCCAGCATTACCAGGGCAGGCGGACAGACCCAGTACTTC	CASITRAGGQTQYF
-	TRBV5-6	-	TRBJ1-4	TGTGCCAGCAGTAGCCTGACTAATGAAAAACTGTTTTTT	CASSSLTNEKLFF
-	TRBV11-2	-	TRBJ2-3	TGTGCCAGCAGCCCGGCGGGCGTAGATACGCAGTATTTT	CASSPAGVDTQYF
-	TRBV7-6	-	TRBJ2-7	TGTGCCAGCAGCTTAGGCGGCAGTTCCGACTACGAGCAGTACTTC	CASSLGGSSDYEQYF
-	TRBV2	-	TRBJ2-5	TGTGCCTCCCGGAGGGAAGAGACCCAGTACTTC	CASRREETQYF
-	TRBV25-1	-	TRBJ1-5	TGTGCCAGCAGTGAACAGGGTAAACAGCCCCAGCATTTT	CASSEQGKQPQHF
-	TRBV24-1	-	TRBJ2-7	TGTGCCACCAGTGATTTGCGGGTCGGACACCTCGCGAGAGAGCAGTACTTC	CATSDLRVGHLAREQYF
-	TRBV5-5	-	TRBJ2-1	TGTGCCAGCAGCTTTTACCGGTACTGGTTCTTC	CASSFYRYWFF
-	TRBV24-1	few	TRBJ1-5	TGTGCCACCAGTGATTTGGGCCGCAATCAGCCCCAGCATTTT	CATSDLGRNQPQHF
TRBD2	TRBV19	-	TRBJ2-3	TGTGCCAGCGCGACTAGCGTGGATACGCAGTATTTT	CASATSVDTQYF
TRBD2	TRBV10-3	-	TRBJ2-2	TGTGCCATCGGAAGGACTAGCGGGAGGAGGAGGGAGCTGTTTTTT	CAIGRTSGRRRELFF
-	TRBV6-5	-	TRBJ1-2	TGTGCCAGCAGCGACAGGAGCTATGGCTACACCTTC	CASSDRSYGYTF
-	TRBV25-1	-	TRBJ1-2	TGTGCCAGCATAGGCGGAGGTTATGGCTACACCTTC	CASIGGGYGYTF
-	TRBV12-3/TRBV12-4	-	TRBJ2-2	TGTGCCAGCAGCGGCACCGGGGAGCTGTTTTTT	CASSGTGELFF
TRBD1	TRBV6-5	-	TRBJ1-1	TGTGCCAGCAAGGAAGGGACAGGGTTCCCTGAAGCTTTCTTT	CASKEGTGFPEAFF
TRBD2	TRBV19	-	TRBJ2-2	TGTGCCAGTAGTTCAGAGACTAGCGGGGGGGTATGGAACACCGGGGAGCTGTTTTTT	CASSSETSGGVWNTGELFF
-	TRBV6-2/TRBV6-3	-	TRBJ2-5	TGTGCCAGCAGTTCCAGCCAAGAGACCCAGTACTTC	CASSSSQETQYF
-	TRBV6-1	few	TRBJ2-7	TGTGCCAGCAGTGAAACGACAGTCTCCTACGAGCAGTACTTC	CASSETTVSYEQYF
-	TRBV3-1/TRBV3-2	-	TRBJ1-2	TGTGCCAGCAGCCAGACTATGGTGTGGGGTCGTGGCTACACCTTC	CASSQTMVWGRGYTF
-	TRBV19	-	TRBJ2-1	TGTGCCAGTAGTCTCGACTCGCCGTACAATGAGCAGTTCTTC	CASSLDSPYNEQFF
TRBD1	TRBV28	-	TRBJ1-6	TGTGCCAGCAGTTTACGCACTCTGGGACAGCACTTT	CASSLRTLGQHF
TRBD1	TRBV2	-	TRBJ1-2	TGTGCCAGCAGTGAATTGGGACAGGGGCACGGCTACACCTTC	CASSELGQGHGYTF
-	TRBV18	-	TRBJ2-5	TGTGCCAGCTCACCAGCCACAGAAAAAGAGACCCAGTACTTC	CASSPATEKETQYF
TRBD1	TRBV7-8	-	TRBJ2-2	TGTGCCAGCAGCGGACGTGACAGGGGTAGAACCGGGGAGCTGTTTTTT	CASSGRDRGRTGELFF
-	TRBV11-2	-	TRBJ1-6	TGTGCCAGCAGGTCTCTAGATTCACCCCTCCACTTT	CASRSLDSPLHF
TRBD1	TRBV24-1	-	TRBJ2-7	TGTGCCACCAGTGATTTCTCCGGGACAGGGCCCGAGCAGTACTTC	CATSDFSGTGPEQYF